The present TCR beta chain was sequenced within a study of blood T cell repertoires in COVID-19. As for the study in general: The samples span acute and convalescent COVID-19 from the United States, Italy and Spain. T cells, B-cell-depleted T cells, or PBMCs supplied cDNA or gDNA.

This clone showed up just once. Authors' processing steps: Reference gene primer amplification gave nucleated cell count estimates. Sequenced by immunoSEQ multiplex PCR; TCRdb stores in-frame clones only, minus some. V, J and clone size are those of that table, while D and trimming were read from the DNA. The table shows roughly 200,000 clones, with around 89% occurring only once. Trimming cost V 1 base and J 7 bases, with 14 bases left between them. This CDR3 is built from 15 residues. Germline V gene data show CDR1 as SGHRS and CDR2 as YFSETQ. The sample comprised peripheral blood. This TCR was recovered from a man aged 45-60 years with acute or convalescent COVID-19. The V and J genes are TRBV5-1 and TRBJ2-2; D call uncertain. CDR3 coding DNA: TGCGCCAGCAGCTTGATGACAAGGATGGTCGGGGAGCTGTTTTTT. Protein sequence: CASSLMTRMVGELFF. The variable domain in full, completed from reference TRBV5-1 and TRBJ2-2, reads KAGVTQTPRYLIKTRGQQVTLSCSPISGHRSVSWYQQTPGQGLQFLFEYFSETQRNKGNFPGRFSGRQFSNSRSEMNVSTLELGDSALYLCASSLMTRMVGELFFGEGSRLTVL.